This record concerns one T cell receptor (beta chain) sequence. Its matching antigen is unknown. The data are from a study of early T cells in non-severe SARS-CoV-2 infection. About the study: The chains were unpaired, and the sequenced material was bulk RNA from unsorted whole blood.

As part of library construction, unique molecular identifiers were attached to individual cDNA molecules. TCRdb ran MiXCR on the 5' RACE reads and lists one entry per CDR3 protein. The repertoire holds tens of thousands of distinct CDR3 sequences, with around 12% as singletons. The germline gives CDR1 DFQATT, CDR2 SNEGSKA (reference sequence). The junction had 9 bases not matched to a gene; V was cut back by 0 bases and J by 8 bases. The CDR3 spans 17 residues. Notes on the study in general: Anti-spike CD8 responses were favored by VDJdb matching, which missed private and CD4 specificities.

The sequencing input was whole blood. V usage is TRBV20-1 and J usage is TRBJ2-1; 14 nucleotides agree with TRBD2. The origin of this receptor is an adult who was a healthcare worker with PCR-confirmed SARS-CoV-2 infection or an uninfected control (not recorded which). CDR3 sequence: CSARDPGTSGSLDEQFF. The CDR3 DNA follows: TGCAGTGCTAGAGATCCCGGGACTAGCGGGAGTCTGGATGAGCAGTTCTTC.